This T cell receptor beta chain was observed in a study of blood T cell repertoires in COVID-19. For the study at large: The analysed material was cDNA or gDNA that came from T cells, B-cell-depleted T cells, or PBMCs.

Sequencing used immunoSEQ multiplex PCR; TCRdb keeps in-frame clones, though not all of them. The sample holds approximately 170,000 clones, 75% to 90% seen once. Looked up from germline, CDR1 is SQVTM and CDR2 is ANQGSEA. The CDR3 has 13 residues. The rearrangement joins TRBV29-1 to TRBJ1-1; TRBD1 aligns across 7 bases. Sequenced: peripheral blood. This TCR was sampled from a human donor in a cohort sampled during active COVID-19. The CDR3 spells CSATGQLNTEAFF. CDR3 nucleotides: TGCAGTGCTACGGGACAGTTGAACACTGAAGCTTTCTTT.